This TCR beta chain appears in the sequencing data of a study of T cell responses to AZD1222 COVID-19 vaccine. Findings and caveats of the study: Repertoire samples came only from after the peak T cell response. Researchers report vaccine-associated CD4 TCRs spanning spike, with dominance at 160-218 and 743-854.

Germline V lookup: CDR1 SGHDT, CDR2 YYEEEE. Trimming took off 2 bases at V and 1 base at J, with 9 bases between the two ends. The CDR3 has 14 amino acids. This clone was seen once. Its antigen remains unknown. Some clones are missing from TCRdb's copy, which holds only in-frame ones; the method was immunoSEQ multiplex PCR. In the table there are about 190,000 clones, around 86% of which are singletons. The sequenced sample was peripheral blood, obtained on day 0 of MenACWY control vaccination. The source of this sequence is an adult in good health. The chain has TRBV5-6 and TRBJ1-1; D remains unclear. CDR3 DNA sequence: TGTGCCAGCAGCTTCGAGCAACGGAACACTGAAGCTTTCTTT. This gives the protein CASSFEQRNTEAFF.